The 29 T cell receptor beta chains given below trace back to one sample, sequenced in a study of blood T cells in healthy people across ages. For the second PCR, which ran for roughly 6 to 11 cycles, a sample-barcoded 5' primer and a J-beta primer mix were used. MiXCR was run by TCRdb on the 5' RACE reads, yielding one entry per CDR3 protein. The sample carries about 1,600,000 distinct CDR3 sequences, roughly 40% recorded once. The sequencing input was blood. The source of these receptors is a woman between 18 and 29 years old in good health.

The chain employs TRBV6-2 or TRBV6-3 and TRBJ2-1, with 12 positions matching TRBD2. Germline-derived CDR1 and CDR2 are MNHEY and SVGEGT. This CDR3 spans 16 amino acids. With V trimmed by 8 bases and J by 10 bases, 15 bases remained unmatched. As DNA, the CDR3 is TGTGCCAGCGGCAAGTGGGCTAGCGGGGGGGCCAAGGAGCAGTTCTTC. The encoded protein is CASGKWASGGAKEQFF.

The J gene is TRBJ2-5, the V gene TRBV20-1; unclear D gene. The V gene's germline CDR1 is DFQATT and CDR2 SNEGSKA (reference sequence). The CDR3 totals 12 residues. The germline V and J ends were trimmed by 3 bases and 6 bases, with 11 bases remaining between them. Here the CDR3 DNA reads TGCAGTGCTAGCCAGGAAAGCAAGACCCAGTACTTC. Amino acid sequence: CSASQESKTQYF.

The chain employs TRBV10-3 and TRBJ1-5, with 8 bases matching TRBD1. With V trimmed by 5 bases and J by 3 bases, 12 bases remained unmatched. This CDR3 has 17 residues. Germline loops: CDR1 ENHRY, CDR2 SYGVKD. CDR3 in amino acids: CAISKTGVKVANQPQHF. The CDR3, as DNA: TGTGCCATCAGTAAGACAGGGGTCAAAGTTGCCAATCAGCCCCAGCATTTT.

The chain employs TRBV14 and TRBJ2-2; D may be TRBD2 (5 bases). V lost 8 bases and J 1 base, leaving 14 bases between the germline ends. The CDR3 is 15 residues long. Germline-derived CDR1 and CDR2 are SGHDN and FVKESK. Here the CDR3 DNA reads TGTGCCAGCGCTCGTTCCAGCGGGAACACCGGGGAGCTGTTTTTT. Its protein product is CASARSSGNTGELFF. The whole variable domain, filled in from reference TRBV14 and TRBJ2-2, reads EAGVTQFPSHSVIEKGQTVTLRCDPISGHDNLYWYRRVMGKEIKFLLHFVKESKQDESGMPNNRFLAERTGGTYSTLKVQPAELEDSGVYFCASARSSGNTGELFFGEGSRLTVL.

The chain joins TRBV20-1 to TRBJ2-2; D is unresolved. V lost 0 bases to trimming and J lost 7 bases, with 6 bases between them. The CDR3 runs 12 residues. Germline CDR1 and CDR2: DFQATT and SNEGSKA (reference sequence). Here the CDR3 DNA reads TGCAGTGCTAGAGATCGTATCGGGGAGCTGTTTTTT. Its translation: CSARDRIGELFF.

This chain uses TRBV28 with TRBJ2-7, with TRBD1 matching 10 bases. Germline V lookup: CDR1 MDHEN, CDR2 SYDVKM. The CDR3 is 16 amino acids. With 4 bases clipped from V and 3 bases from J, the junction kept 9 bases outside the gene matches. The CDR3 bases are TGTGCCAGCAGTTCTCCCGGGACAGGGGCGTTCTACGAGCAGTACTTC. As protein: CASSSPGTGAFYEQYF.

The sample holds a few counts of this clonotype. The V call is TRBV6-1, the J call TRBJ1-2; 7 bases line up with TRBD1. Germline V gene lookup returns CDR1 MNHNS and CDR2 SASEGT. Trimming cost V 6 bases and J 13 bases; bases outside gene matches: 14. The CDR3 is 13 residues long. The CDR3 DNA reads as TGTGCCAGCAGCCGAACCGGGACAGATGATCTCACCTTC. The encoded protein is CASSRTGTDDLTF.

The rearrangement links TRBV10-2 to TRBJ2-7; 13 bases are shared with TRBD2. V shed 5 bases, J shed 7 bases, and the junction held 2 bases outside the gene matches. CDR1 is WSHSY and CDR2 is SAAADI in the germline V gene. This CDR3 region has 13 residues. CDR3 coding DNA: TGCGCCAGCAGTATGACTAGCGGGGGGGAGCAGTACTTC. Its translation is CASSMTSGGEQYF.

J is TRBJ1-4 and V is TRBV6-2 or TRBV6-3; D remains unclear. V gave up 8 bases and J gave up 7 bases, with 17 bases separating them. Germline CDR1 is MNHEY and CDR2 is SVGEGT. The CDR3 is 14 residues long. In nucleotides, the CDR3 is TGTGCCAGCGGAGGGTCCACATGGGGTGAAAAACTGTTTTTT. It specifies CASGGSTWGEKLFF.

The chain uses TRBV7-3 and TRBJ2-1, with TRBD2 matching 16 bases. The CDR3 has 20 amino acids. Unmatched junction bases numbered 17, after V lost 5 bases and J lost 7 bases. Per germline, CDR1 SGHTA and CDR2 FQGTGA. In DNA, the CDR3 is TGTGCCAGCAGCCGAACTAGATCCGGGACTAGCGGGGGGGGCTTGAATGAGCAGTTCTTC. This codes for CASSRTRSGTSGGGLNEQFF.

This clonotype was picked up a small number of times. The CDR3 coding sequence is TGTGCCAGCAGTTTATTCCAGGGGGCCCTGAACACTGAAGCTTTCTTT. Amino acids: CASSLFQGALNTEAFF. The chain uses TRBV28 and TRBJ1-1; 8 bases are a match to TRBD1. This CDR3 has 16 amino acids. Germline CDR1 MDHEN, CDR2 SYDVKM. V shed 1 base, J shed 0 bases, and the junction held 4 bases outside the gene matches. Supplemented by reference TRBV28 and TRBJ1-1, the full variable domain reads DVKVTQSSRYLVKRTGEKVFLECVQDMDHENMFWYRQDPGLGLRLIYFSYDVKMKEKGDIPEGYSVSREKKERFSLILESASTNQTSMYLCASSLFQGALNTEAFFGQGTRLTVV.

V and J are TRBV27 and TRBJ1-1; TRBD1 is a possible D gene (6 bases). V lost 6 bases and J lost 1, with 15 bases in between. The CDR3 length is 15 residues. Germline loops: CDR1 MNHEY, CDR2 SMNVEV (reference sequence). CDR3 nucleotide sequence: TGTGCCAGCAGATCTGATGGACAGCGGAACACTGAAGCTTTCTTT. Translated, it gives CASRSDGQRNTEAFF.

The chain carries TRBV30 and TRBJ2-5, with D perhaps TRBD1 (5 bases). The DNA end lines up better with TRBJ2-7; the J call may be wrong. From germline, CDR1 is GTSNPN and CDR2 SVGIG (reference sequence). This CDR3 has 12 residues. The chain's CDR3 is CAWNTGTDEQYF. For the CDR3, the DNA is TGTGCCTGGAACACAGGTACCGACGAGCAGTACTTC.

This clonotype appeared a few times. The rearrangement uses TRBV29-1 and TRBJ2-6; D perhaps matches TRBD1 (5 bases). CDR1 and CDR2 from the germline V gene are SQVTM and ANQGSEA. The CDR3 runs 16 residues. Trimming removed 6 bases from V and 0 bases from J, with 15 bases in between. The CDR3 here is CSVSSPDSSGANVLTF. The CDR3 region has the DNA TGCAGCGTCTCTTCGCCTGACAGCTCTGGGGCCAACGTCCTGACTTTC.

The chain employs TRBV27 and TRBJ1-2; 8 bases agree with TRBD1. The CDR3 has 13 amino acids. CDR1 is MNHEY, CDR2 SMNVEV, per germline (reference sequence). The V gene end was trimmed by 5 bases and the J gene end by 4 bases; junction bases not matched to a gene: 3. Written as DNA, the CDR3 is TGTGCCAGCAGTCCAGGGGGCACCTATGGCTACACCTTC. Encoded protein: CASSPGGTYGYTF.

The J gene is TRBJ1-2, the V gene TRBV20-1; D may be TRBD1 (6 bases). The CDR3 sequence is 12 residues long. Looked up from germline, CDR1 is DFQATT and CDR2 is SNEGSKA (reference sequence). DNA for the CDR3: TGCAGCGGCTCCGGGGGCGCAGGAGGCTACACCTTC. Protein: CSGSGGAGGYTF.

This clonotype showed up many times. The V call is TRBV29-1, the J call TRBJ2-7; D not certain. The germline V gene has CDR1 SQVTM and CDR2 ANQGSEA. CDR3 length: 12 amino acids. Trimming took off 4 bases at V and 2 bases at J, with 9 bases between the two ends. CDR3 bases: TGCAGCGTTGTGCAAGGGCCCTACGAGCAGTACTTC. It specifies CSVVQGPYEQYF.

CDR3 region: CASSEMGAGSYNEQFF. The CDR3 coding sequence is TGTGCCAGCAGTGAAATGGGCGCCGGTTCCTACAATGAGCAGTTCTTC. The chain is built from TRBV6-1 and TRBJ2-1; no definite D call. CDR1 MNHNS and CDR2 SASEGT come from the germline V gene. With 2 bases removed from V and 1 base from J, the gap between germline ends came to 12 bases. The CDR3 has 16 residues.

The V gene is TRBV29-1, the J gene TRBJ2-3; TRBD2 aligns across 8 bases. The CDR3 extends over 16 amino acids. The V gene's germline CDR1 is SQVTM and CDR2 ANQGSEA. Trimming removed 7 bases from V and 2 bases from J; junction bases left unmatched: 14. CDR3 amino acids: CSAKTSERKFTDTQYF. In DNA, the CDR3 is TGCAGCGCAAAGACTAGCGAGCGAAAATTCACAGATACGCAGTATTTT.

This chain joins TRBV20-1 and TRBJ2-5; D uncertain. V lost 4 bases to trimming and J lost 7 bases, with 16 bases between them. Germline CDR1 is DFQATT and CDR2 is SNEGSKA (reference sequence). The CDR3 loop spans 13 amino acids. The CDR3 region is CSATNGPVGTQYF. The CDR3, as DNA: TGCAGTGCTACAAACGGGCCGGTGGGGACCCAGTACTTC.

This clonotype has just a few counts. The CDR3 DNA sequence: TGTGCCAGCAGCTTAGGGACAGAACAATCTGAAGCTTTCTTT. It codes for CASSLGTEQSEAFF. V is TRBV7-6 and J is TRBJ1-1, with D possibly being TRBD1 (6 bases). Germline V gene sequence: CDR1 SGHVS, CDR2 FNYEAQ. V lost 1 base and J lost 6, with 12 bases in between. CDR3 length: 14 residues. The full variable domain, in which reference TRBV7-6 and TRBJ1-1 provide the parts outside the CDR3, is GAGVSQSPRYKVTKRGQDVALRCDPISGHVSLYWYRQALGQGPEFLTYFNYEAQQDKSGLPNDRFSAERPEGSISTLTIQRTEQRDSAMYRCASSLGTEQSEAFFGQGTRLTVV.

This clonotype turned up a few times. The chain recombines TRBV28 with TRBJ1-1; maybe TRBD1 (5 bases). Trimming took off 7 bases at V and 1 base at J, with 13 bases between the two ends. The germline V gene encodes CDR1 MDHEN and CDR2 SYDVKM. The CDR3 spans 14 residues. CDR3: CASTANTGNTEAFF. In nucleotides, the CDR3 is TGTGCCAGCACTGCAAACACAGGGAACACTGAAGCTTTCTTT.

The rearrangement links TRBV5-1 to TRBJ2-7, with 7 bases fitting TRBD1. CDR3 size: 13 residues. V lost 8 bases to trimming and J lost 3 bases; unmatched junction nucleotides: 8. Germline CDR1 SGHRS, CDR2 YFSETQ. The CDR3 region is CASTLGGFYEQYF. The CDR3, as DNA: TGCGCCAGTACCCTAGGGGGCTTCTACGAGCAGTACTTC.

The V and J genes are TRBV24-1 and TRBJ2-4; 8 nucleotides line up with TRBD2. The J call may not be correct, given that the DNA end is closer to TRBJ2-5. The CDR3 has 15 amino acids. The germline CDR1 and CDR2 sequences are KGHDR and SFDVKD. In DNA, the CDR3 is TGTGCCACCAGTGATTATGGACGGGAGGGAGAGACCCAGTACTTC. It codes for CATSDYGREGETQYF.

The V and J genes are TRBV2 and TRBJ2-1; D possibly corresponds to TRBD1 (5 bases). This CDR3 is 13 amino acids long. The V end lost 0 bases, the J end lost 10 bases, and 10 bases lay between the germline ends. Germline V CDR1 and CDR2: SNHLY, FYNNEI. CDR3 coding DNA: TGTGCCAGCAGTGAAGCGACCAGGGAAGAGCAGTTCTTC. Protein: CASSEATREEQFF.

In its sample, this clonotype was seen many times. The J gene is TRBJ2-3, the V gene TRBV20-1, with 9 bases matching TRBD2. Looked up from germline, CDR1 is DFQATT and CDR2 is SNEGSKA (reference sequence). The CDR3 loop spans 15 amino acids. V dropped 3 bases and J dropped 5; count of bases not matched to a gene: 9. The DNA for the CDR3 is TGCAGTGCTAGCACAGCTAGCGGGAAGAGAGATACGCAGTATTTT. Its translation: CSASTASGKRDTQYF.

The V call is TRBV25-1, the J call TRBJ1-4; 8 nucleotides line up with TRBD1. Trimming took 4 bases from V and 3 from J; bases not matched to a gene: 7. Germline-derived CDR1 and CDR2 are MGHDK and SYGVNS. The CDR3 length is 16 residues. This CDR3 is CASSANRGSANEKLFF. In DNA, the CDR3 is TGTGCCAGCAGTGCGAACAGGGGGTCAGCTAATGAAAAACTGTTTTTT.

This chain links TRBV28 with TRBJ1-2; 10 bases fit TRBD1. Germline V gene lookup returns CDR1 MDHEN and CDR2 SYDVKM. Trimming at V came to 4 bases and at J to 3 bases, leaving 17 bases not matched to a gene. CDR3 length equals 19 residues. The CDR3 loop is CASSWEPGQGRHGHYGYTF. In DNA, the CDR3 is TGTGCCAGCAGTTGGGAACCGGGACAGGGGCGCCACGGGCACTATGGCTACACCTTC.

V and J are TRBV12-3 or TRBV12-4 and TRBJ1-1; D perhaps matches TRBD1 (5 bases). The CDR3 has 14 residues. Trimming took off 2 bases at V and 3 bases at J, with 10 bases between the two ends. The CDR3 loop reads CASSLWGRDTEAFF. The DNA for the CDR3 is TGTGCCAGCAGTTTATGGGGGAGGGACACTGAAGCTTTCTTT.